The 16 T cell receptor beta chains below come from one sample, sequenced in a study of blood T cell repertoires in COVID-19. The assay was immunoSEQ multiplex PCR, and TCRdb's table has in-frame clones only and misses some. Seen here are over 150,000 clones, over 80% observed once, and the top ten hold 5.5% to 8%. Input material: peripheral blood. These receptors were obtained from a woman aged 40 to 50 with COVID-19, enrolled during active disease.

J is TRBJ1-6 and V is TRBV28; weak D call: TRBD1 (6 bases). Trimming removed 3 bases at V and 10 bases at J, with 10 bases between. This CDR3 has 13 residues. CDR1 MDHEN and CDR2 SYDVKM come from the germline V gene. The CDR3 DNA reads as TGTGCCAGCAGTTTCAGGGGATGGTCACCCCTCCACTTT. This encodes CASSFRGWSPLHF.

The chain links TRBV7-9 to TRBJ1-3, with TRBD1 identical over 7 bases. V lost 2 bases, J lost 4 bases, and 8 bases stayed unmatched. The germline V gene has CDR1 SEHNR and CDR2 FQNEAQ (reference sequence). The CDR3 has 16 residues. CDR3 residues: CASSLRSGTAGNTIYF. As DNA, the CDR3 is TGTGCCAGCAGCTTAAGATCCGGGACAGCAGGAAACACCATATATTTT. Full variable domain (outside the CDR3, taken from reference TRBV7-9 and TRBJ1-3): DTGVSQNPRHKITKRGQNVTFRCDPISEHNRLYWYRQTLGQGPEFLTYFQNEAQLEKSRLLSDRFSAERPKGSFSTLEIQRTEQGDSAMYLCASSLRSGTAGNTIYFGEGSWLTVV.

The CDR3 DNA follows: TGCGCCAGCAGCTTCGACACAGGGGGCTTAACTAATGAAAAACTGTTTTTT. This gives the protein CASSFDTGGLTNEKLFF. V gene TRBV5-1 combines with J gene TRBJ1-4, with 9 positions matching TRBD1. Germline CDR1 and CDR2: SGHRS and YFSETQ. The V and J ends lost 2 bases and 1 base, in that order; junction bases with no gene match: 6. The length of the CDR3 is 17 residues.

The CDR3: CASSLQATNTEAFF. CDR3 in DNA: TGCGCCAGCAGCTTGCAAGCGACTAACACTGAAGCTTTCTTT. J is TRBJ1-1 and V is TRBV5-1; no clear D gene. The V end was cut by 1 base, the J end by 2 bases, with 9 bases between. The CDR3 is made up of 14 amino acids. CDR1 is SGHRS and CDR2 is YFSETQ in the germline V gene.

This chain joins TRBV27 and TRBJ2-3; D ambiguous. The germline gives CDR1 MNHEY, CDR2 SMNVEV (reference sequence). Trimming removed 3 bases at V and 10 bases at J, with 14 bases between. This CDR3 has 13 amino acids. CDR3 sequence reads: CASSFRSRIAQYF. CDR3 nucleotide sequence: TGTGCCAGCAGTTTTCGTAGCCGGATAGCGCAGTATTTT.

This chain joins TRBV29-1 and TRBJ1-5; TRBD1 might be the D (5 bases). The CDR3 has 14 amino acids. Trimming shortened V by 4 bases and J by 7 bases, and 17 bases separated the two germline ends. CDR1 is SQVTM, CDR2 ANQGSEA, per germline. Written as DNA, the CDR3 is TGCAGCGTTGGTTTGGACATGTTGGGACAGCCCCAGCATTTT. Translation: CSVGLDMLGQPQHF.

This clone was counted a single time. V is TRBV9 and J is TRBJ2-1; D is unclear. Trimming pared 0 bases from V and 2 bases from J, leaving 9 bases between. CDR3 length: 15 amino acids. In germline, CDR1 is SGDLS, CDR2 YYNGEE. CDR3 nucleotides: TGTGCCAGCAGCGTAGCAAGCGATCCCTACAATGAGCAGTTCTTC. This sequence encodes CASSVASDPYNEQFF.

This clone has only one observation. The chain employs TRBV11-3 and TRBJ2-1, with 12 nucleotides matching TRBD2. V was clipped by 5 bases and J by 10 bases; unmatched bases: 6. The CDR3 is made up of 14 amino acids. The germline V gene has CDR1 SGHNT and CDR2 YENEEA. The CDR3 bases are TGTGCCAGCAGCCCACTAGCGGGAGGTGGAGAGCAGTTCTTC. It yields the protein CASSPLAGGGEQFF.

The rearrangement uses TRBV10-3 and TRBJ1-2; a possible D gene is TRBD1 (5 bases). The germline V and J ends were trimmed by 5 bases and 4 bases, with 8 bases remaining between them. Germline-derived CDR1 and CDR2 are ENHRY and SYGVKD. This CDR3 comprises 12 residues. The chain's CDR3 is CAISRDSYGYTF. In nucleotides, the CDR3 is TGTGCCATCAGTAGAGACAGCTATGGCTACACCTTC.

The J gene is TRBJ2-3, the V gene TRBV18, with 13 bases that match TRBD2. Trimming at V came to 5 bases and at J to 5 bases, leaving 22 bases not matched to a gene. The CDR3 is 21 residues long. The germline V gene has CDR1 KGHSH and CDR2 LQKENI. CDR3 in DNA: TGTGCCAGCTCATTAGACCCTCTCCCCTTCGGACTAGCGGGAGATGTAGATACGCAGTATTTT. It specifies CASSLDPLPFGLAGDVDTQYF.

Ten or more counts support this clone. The sample holds other DNA sequences that translate to the same CDR3. The V and J genes are TRBV5-1 and TRBJ1-3; D uncertain. CDR1 and CDR2 from the germline V gene are SGHRS and YFSETQ. The CDR3 runs to 13 residues. V dropped 3 bases and J dropped 4 bases, with 8 bases sitting between them. The CDR3 protein is CASSSFSGNTIYF. DNA of the CDR3: TGCGCCAGCAGCTCCTTTTCGGGAAACACCATATATTTT.

J is TRBJ1-3 and V is TRBV9; 7 nucleotides line up with TRBD1. V was pared by 2 bases and J by 0 bases, with 5 bases of the junction left unmatched. Germline V gene data show CDR1 as SGDLS and CDR2 as YYNGEE. The CDR3 sequence is 16 residues long. CDR3 coding DNA: TGTGCCAGCAGCGTTGGACAGGACTTCTCTGGAAACACCATATATTTT. It specifies CASSVGQDFSGNTIYF.

The chain couples TRBV29-1 to TRBJ2-5, with TRBD1 matching over 7 bases. Unmatched junction bases numbered 6, after V lost 7 bases and J lost 4 bases. The CDR3 loop spans 12 amino acids. Germline V gives CDR1 SQVTM, CDR2 ANQGSEA. The DNA for the CDR3 is TGCAGCGCGACGAGGGGGCGAGAGACCCAGTACTTC. It is translated as CSATRGRETQYF.

The J gene is TRBJ2-7, the V gene TRBV3-1 (or the pseudogene TRBV3-2), with TRBD1 matching 8 bases. This CDR3 has 14 residues. Trimming at V came to 4 bases and at J to 6 bases, leaving 8 bases not matched to a gene. CDR1 and CDR2 from the germline V gene are LGHDT and YNNKEL (reference sequence). CDR3 DNA: TGTGCCAGCAGCCTCCTGGACAGGGTGGGCGAGCAGTACTTC. This codes for CASSLLDRVGEQYF.

The CDR3 here is CASSLSRGGTYNEQFF. The CDR3 region has the DNA TGTGCCAGCAGTTTATCTCGCGGGGGTACCTACAATGAGCAGTTCTTC. The chain is built from TRBV27 and TRBJ2-1; 7 nucleotides line up with TRBD2. V lost 0 bases and J lost 2; bases outside the gene matches: 4. Germline lookup yields CDR1 MNHEY and CDR2 SMNVEV (reference sequence). CDR3 size: 16 residues.

The gene calls are TRBV7-9 and TRBJ1-4; no clear D. CDR1 and CDR2 (germline): SEHNR, FQNEAQ (reference sequence). Trimming shortened V by 0 bases and J by 10 bases, and 15 bases separated the two germline ends. The CDR3 is 15 amino acids. The CDR3 loop is CASSLAMGEERKLFF. The CDR3, as DNA: TGTGCCAGCAGCTTAGCGATGGGAGAGGAGAGAAAACTGTTTTTT.